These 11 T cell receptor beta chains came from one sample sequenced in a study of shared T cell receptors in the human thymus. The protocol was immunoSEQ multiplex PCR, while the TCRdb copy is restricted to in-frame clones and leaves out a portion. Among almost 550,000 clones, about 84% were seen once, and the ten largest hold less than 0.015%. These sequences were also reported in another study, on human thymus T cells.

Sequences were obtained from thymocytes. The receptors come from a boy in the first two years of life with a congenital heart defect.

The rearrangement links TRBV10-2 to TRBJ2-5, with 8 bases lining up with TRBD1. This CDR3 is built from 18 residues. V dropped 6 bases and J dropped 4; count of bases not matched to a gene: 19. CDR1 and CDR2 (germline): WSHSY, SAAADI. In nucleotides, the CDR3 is TGCGCCAGCAGAGGGGACGCACCCAACAGGGGGTTCGGAGAGACCCAGTACTTC. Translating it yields CASRGDAPNRGFGETQYF.

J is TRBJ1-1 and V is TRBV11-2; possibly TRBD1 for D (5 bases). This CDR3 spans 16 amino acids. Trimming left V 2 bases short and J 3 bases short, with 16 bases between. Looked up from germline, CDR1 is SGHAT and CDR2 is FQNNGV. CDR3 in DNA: TGTGCCAGCAGCTTAAAGTCGGGGGGAGGCGACACTGAAGCTTTCTTT. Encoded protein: CASSLKSGGGDTEAFF. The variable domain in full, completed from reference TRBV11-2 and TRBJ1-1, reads EAGVAQSPRYKIIEKRQSVAFWCNPISGHATLYWYQQILGQGPKLLIQFQNNGVVDDSQLPKDRFSAERLKGVDSTLKIQPAKLEDSAVYLCASSLKSGGGDTEAFFGQGTRLTVV.

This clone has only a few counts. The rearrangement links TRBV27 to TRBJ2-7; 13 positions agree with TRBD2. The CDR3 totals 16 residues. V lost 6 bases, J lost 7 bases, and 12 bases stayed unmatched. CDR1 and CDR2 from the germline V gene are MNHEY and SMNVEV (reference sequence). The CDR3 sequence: CASSLGGLAGVWEQYF. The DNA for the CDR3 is TGTGCCAGCAGCCTGGGAGGACTAGCGGGAGTATGGGAGCAGTACTTC.

The CDR3 DNA is TGTGCCAGCAGTAGTAGCGGGCCATGGAGGGATACGCAGTATTTT. Amino acid sequence: CASSSSGPWRDTQYF. The rearrangement uses TRBV7-2 and TRBJ2-3; the match to TRBD2 covers 7 bases. Germline-derived CDR1 and CDR2 are SGHTA and FQGNSA. V was clipped by 6 bases and J by 6 bases; unmatched bases: 12. CDR3 length: 15 amino acids.

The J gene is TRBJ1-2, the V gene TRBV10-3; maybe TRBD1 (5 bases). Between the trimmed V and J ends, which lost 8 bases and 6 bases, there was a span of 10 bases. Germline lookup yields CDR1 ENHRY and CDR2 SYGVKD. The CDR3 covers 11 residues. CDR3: CAIQGSHGYTF. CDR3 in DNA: TGTGCCATCCAGGGTTCCCATGGCTACACCTTC.

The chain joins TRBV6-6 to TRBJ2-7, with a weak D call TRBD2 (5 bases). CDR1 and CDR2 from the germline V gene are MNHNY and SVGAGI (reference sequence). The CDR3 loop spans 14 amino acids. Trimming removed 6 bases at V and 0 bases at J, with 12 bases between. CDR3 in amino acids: CASRERYLSYEQYF. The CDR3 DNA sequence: TGTGCCAGCAGGGAGCGGTATCTCTCCTACGAGCAGTACTTC.

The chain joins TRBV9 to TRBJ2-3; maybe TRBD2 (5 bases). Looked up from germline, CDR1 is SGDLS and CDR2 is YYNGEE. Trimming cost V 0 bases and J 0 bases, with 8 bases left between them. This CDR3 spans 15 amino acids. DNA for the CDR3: TGTGCCAGCAGCGTAGGCTCGGGGAGCACAGATACGCAGTATTTT. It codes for CASSVGSGSTDTQYF.

CDR3 DNA sequence: TGTGCCAGCAGCCCGGACAGGGGCCATGATAACTATGGCTACACCTTC. Its protein product is CASSPDRGHDNYGYTF. The J gene is TRBJ1-2, the V gene TRBV28, with 9 positions matching TRBD1. Germline CDR1 MDHEN, CDR2 SYDVKM. The CDR3 runs 16 residues. Trimming took 6 bases from V and 1 from J; bases not matched to a gene: 9.

CDR3 sequence (DNA): TGCAGCGGTCGCGGAAGTCTCGACACTGAAGCTTTCTTT. Its translation: CSGRGSLDTEAFF. The chain is built from TRBV29-1 and TRBJ1-1; no clear D. The germline V and J ends were trimmed by 7 bases and 3 bases, with 15 bases remaining between them. This CDR3 has 13 amino acids. In germline, CDR1 is SQVTM, CDR2 ANQGSEA.

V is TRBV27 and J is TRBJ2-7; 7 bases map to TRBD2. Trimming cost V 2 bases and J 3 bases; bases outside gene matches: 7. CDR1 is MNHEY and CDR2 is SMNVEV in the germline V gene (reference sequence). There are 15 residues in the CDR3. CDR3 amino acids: CASSLRASGYYEQYF. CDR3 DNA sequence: TGTGCCAGCAGTTTAAGAGCTAGCGGTTACTACGAGCAGTACTTC.

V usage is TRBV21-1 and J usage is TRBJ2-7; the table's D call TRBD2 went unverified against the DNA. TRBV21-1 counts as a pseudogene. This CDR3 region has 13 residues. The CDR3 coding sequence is TGTGCCAGCAGCAAGCCCCAGCGGGACGAGCAGTACTTC. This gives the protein CASSKPQRDEQYF.